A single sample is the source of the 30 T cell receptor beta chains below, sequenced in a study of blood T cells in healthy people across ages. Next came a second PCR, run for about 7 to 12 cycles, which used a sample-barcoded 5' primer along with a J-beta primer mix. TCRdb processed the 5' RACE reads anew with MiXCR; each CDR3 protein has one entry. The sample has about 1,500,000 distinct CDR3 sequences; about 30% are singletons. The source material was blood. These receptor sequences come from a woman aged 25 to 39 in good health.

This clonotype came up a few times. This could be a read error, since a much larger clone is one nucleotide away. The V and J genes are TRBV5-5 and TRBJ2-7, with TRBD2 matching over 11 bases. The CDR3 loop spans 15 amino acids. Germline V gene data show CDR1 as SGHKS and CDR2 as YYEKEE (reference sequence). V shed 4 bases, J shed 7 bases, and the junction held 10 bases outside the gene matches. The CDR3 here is CASSTGLADFGEQYF. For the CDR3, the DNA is TGTGCCAGCAGCACGGGACTAGCGGACTTCGGAGAGCAGTACTTC.

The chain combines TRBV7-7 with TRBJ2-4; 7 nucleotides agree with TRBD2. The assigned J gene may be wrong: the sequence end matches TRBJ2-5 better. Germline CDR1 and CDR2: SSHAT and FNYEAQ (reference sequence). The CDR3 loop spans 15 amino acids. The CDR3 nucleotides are TGTGCCAGCAGCTCTAGCGGAGGGTCGCTAGAGACCCAGTACTTC. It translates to CASSSSGGSLETQYF.

The CDR3 sequence: CASSLRGRGGAKNIQYF. The CDR3 DNA sequence: TGTGCCAGCAGTTTGAGGGGGCGGGGGGGAGCCAAAAACATTCAGTACTTC. The chain recombines TRBV27 with TRBJ2-4; 9 bases match TRBD2. CDR3 size: 17 residues. The ends lost 3 bases at V and 0 bases at J; junction bases unmatched: 6. CDR1 and CDR2 (germline): MNHEY, SMNVEV (reference sequence).

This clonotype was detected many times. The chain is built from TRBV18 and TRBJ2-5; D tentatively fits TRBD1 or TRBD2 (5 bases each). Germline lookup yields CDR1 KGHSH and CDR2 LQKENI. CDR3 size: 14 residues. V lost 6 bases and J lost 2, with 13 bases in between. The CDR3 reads CASSPGSGQETQYF. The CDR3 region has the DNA TGTGCCAGCTCCCCAGGGAGCGGACAAGAGACCCAGTACTTC.

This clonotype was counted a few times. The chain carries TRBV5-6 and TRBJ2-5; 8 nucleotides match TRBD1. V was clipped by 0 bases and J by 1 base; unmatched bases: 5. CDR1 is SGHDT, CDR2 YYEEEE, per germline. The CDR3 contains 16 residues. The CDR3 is CASSLGPTGAQETQYF. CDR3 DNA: TGTGCCAGCAGCTTGGGTCCGACAGGGGCCCAAGAGACCCAGTACTTC.

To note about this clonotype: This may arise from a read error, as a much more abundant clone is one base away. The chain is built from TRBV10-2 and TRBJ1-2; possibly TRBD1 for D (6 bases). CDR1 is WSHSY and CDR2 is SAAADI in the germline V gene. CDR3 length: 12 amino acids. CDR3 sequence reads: CVSSPGEYGYTF. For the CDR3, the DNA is TGCGTCAGCAGTCCAGGGGAATATGGCTACACCTTC.

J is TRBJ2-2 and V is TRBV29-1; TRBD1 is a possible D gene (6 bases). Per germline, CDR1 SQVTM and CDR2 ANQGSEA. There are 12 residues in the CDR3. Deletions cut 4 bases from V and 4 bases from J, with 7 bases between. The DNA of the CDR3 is TGCAGCGTTGGGACAGCCACCGGGGAGCTGTTTTTT. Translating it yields CSVGTATGELFF.

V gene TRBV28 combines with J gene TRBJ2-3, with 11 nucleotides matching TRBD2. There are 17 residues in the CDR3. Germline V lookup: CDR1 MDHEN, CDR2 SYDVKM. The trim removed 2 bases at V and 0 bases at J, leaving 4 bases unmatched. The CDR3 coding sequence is TGTGCCAGCAGTTTAACTACTAGCGGGAGTAGCACAGATACGCAGTATTTT. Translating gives CASSLTTSGSSTDTQYF.

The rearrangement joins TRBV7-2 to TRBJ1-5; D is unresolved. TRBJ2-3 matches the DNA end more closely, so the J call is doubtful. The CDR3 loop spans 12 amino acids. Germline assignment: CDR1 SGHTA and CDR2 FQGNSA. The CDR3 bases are TGTGCCAGCAGCCCGGTTGGTCGGCCCCAGTATTTT. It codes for CASSPVGRPQYF.

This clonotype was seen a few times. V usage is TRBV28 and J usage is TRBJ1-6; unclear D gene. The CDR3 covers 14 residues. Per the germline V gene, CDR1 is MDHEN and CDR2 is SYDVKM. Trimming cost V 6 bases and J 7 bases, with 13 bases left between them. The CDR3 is CASSRSGWNSPLHF. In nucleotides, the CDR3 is TGTGCCAGCAGCAGGTCCGGTTGGAATTCACCCCTCCACTTT.

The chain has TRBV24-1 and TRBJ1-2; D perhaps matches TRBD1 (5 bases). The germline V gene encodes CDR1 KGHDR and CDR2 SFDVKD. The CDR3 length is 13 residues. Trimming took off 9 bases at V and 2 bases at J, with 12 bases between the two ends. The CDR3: CATSRGTNYGYTF. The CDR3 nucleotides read TGTGCCACCTCGCGGGGGACCAACTATGGCTACACCTTC.

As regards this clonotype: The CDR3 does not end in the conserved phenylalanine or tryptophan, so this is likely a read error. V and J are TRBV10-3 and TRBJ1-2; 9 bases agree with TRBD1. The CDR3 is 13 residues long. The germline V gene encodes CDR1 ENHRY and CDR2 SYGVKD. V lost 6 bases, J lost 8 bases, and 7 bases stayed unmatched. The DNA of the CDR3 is TGTGCCATCAGGATGGGACAGGGAGGCGGCTACACCTGC. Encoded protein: CAIRMGQGGGYTC.

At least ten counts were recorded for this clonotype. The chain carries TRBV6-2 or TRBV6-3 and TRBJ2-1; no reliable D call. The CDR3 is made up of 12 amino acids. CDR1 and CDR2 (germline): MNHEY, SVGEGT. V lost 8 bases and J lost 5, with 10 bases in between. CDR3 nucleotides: TGTGCCAGCCGGCATGGGGACAATGAGCAGTTCTTC. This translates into CASRHGDNEQFF.

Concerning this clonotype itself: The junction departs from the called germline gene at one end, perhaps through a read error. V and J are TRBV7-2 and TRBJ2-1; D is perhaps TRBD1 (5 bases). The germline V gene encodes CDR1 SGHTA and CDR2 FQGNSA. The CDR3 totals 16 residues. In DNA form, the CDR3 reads TGTGCCAGCAGCACCAGACAGAGCATCCATCACAATGGGCAGGACTTC. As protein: CASSTRQSIHHNGQDF.

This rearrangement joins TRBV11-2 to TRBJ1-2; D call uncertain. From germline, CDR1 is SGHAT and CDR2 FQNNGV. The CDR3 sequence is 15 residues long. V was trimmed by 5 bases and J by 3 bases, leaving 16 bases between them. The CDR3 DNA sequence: TGTGCCAGCAGCGCCTACGGGATGCCTGACTATGGCTACACCTTC. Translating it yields CASSAYGMPDYGYTF.

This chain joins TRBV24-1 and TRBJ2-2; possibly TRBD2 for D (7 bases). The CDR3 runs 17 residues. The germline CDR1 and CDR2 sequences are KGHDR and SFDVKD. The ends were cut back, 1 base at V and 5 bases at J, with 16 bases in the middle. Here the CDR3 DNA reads TGTGCCACCAGTGATTTTAAGGGGGGGGAGTATACCGGGGAGCTGTTTTTT. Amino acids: CATSDFKGGEYTGELFF.

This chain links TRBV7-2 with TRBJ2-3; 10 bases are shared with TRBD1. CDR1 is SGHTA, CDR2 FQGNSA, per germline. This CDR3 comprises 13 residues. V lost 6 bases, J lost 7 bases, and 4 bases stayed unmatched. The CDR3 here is CASRWDRGYTQYF. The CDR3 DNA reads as TGTGCCAGCAGATGGGACAGGGGTTATACGCAGTATTTT.

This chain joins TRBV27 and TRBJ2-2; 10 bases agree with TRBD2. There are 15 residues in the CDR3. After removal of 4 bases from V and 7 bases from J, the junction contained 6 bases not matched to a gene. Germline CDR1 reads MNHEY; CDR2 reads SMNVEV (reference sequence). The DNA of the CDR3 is TGTGCCAGCAGTTCCCAGCGGGGGGGGGTCGGGGAGCTGTTTTTT. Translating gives CASSSQRGGVGELFF.

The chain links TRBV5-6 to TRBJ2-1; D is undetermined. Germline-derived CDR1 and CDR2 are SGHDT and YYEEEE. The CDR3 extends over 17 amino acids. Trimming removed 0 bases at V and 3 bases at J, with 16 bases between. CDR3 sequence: CASSLDRSARDYNEQFF. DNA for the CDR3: TGTGCCAGCAGCTTGGACCGGTCCGCAAGGGACTACAATGAGCAGTTCTTC.

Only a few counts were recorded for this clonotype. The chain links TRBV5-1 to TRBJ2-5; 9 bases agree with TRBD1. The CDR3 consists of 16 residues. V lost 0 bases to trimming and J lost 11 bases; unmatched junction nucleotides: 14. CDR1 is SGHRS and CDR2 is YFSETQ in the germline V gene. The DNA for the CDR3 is TGCGCCAGCAGCTTGGTATCGGGACAGGGTTACAATGAGCAGTACTTC. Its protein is CASSLVSGQGYNEQYF.

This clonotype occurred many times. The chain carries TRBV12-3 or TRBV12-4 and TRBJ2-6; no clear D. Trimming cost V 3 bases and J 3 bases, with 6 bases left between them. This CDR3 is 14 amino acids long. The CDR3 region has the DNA TGTGCCAGCAGTTTCAGGAGTGGGGCCAACGTCCTGACTTTC. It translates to CASSFRSGANVLTF.

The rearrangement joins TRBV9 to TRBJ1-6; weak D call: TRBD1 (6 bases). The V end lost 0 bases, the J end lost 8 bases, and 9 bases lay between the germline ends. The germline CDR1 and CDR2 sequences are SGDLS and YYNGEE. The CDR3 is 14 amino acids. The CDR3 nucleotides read TGTGCCAGCAGCGTAGCAGGGGCGGATTCACCCCTCCACTTT. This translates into CASSVAGADSPLHF.

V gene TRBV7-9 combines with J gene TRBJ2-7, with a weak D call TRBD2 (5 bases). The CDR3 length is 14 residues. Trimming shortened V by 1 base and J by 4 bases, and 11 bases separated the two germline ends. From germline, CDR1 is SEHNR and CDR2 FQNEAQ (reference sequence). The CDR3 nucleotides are TGTGCCAGCAGCTTAGAGGACGGACTTTACGAGCAGTACTTC. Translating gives CASSLEDGLYEQYF.

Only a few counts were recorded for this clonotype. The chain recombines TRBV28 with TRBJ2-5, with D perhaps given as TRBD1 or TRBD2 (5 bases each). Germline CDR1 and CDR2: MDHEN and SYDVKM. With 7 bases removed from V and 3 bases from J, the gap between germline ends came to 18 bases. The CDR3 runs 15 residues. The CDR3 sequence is CASNRPGTAEETQYF. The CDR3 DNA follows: TGTGCCAGCAACAGACCCGGGACGGCGGAAGAGACCCAGTACTTC.

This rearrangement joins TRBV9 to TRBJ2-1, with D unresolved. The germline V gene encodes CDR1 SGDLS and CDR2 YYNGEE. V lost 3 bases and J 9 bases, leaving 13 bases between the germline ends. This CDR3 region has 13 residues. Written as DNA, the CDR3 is TGTGCCAGCAGCGCGGTACGAGCGAGTGAGCAGTTCTTC. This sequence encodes CASSAVRASEQFF.

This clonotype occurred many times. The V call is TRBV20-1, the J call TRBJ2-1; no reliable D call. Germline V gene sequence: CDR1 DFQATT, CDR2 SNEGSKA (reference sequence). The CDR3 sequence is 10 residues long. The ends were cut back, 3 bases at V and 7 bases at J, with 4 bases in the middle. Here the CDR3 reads CSASQNEQFF. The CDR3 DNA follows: TGCAGTGCTAGCCAGAATGAGCAGTTCTTC.

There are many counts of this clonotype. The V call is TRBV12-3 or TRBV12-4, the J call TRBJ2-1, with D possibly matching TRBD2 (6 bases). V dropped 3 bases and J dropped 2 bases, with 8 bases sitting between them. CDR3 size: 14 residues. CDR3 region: CASSLGEAYNEQFF. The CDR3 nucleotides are TGTGCCAGCAGTTTGGGGGAGGCCTACAATGAGCAGTTCTTC.

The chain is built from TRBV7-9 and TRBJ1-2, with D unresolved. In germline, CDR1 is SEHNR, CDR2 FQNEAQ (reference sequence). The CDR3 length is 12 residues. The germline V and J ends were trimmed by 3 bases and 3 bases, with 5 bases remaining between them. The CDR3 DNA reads TGTGCCAGCAGCTTTAGTTACTATGGCTACACCTTC. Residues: CASSFSYYGYTF.

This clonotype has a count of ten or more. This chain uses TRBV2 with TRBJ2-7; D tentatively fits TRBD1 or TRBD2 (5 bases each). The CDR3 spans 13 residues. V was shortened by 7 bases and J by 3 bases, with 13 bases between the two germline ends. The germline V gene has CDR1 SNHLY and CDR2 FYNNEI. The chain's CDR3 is CASTPGPDYEQYF. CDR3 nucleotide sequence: TGTGCCAGCACCCCGGGGCCAGACTACGAGCAGTACTTC.

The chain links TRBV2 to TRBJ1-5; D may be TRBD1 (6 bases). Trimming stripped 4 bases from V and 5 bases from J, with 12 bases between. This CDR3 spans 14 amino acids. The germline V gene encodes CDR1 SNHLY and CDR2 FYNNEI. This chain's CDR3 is CASSGGQLHQPQHF. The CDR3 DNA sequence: TGTGCCAGCAGTGGAGGACAGCTTCATCAGCCCCAGCATTTT.